This TCR beta chain was recovered during a study of tumor-infiltrating lymphocytes in primary liver carcinoma. For each extraction, RNA and DNA were obtained together from around 20-30 mg of unsorted bulk tissue. Deletions cut 4 bases from V and 12 bases from J, with 25 bases between. The CDR3 is 14 residues long. Germline CDR1 is SQVTM and CDR2 is ANQGSEA. Turning to this clonotype: As yet, its antigen is unknown.

The study, taken as a whole, reports: Only around 8-25% of top clones occurred in all five tumor regions. Blood had a significantly lower top-250-clone fraction than tumors did (p = 0.039).

Total RNA (roughly 530 ng) served as template for TCR beta cDNA synthesis primed by a constant-region primer. Construction of TCR beta libraries relied on three successive nested multiplex PCR rounds employing slightly modified ARM-PCR. PCR rounds one and two used TRBV1-TRBV30 forward primers with a C-beta reverse primer for about 11 cycles each. TCRdb re-derived calls from the multiplex PCR reads in MiXCR, one entry per CDR3 protein. Among approximately 54,000 distinct CDR3 sequences listed, over 65% were seen once. The specimen sequenced was liver tumor tissue from sampling region 2. Documented subset: tumor region T2, inferior pole. This TCR was sampled from a middle-aged man with primary liver carcinoma and hepatitis B virus infection. The V call is TRBV29-1, the J call TRBJ2-7, with no clear D. In DNA form, the CDR3 reads TGCAGCGTTGGAAGGTCAACCACCTCCTACGAGTGGTACTTC. Protein: CSVGRSTTSYEWYF.